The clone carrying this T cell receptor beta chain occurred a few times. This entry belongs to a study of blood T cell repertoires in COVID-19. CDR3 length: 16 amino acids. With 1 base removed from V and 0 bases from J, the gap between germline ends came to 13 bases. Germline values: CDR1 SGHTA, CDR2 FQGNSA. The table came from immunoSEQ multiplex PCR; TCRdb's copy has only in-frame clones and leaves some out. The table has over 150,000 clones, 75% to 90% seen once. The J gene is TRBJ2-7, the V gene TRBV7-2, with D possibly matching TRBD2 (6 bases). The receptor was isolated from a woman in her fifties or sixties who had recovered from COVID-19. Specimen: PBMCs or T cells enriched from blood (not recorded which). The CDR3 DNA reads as TGTGCCAGCAGCTTAGGGATTGCGGGGCGCTCCTACGAGCAGTACTTC. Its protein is CASSLGIAGRSYEQYF.